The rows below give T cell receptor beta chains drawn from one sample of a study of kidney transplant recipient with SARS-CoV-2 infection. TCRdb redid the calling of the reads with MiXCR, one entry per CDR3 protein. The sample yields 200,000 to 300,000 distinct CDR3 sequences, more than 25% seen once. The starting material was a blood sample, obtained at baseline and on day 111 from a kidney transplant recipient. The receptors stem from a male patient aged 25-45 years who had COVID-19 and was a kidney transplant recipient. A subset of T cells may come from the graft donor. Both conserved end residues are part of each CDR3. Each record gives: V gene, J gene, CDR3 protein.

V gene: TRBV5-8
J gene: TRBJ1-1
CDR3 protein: CASSLRGLGTEAFF

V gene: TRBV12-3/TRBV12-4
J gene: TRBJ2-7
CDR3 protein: CASSFIRDYEQYF

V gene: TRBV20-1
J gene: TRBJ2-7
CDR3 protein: CSGTPGGPVYEQYF

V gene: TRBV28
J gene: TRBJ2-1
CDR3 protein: CASSSPAGYNEQFF

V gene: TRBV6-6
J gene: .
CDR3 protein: CASRFGQASYEQYF

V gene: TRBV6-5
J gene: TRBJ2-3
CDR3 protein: CASSPPAPGLAGGSTDTQYF

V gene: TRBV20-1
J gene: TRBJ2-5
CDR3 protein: CSAPSREAQYF

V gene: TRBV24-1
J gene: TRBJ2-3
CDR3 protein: CATSDFVGQTTDTQYF

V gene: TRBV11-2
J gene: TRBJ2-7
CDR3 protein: CASSLFQSFEQYF

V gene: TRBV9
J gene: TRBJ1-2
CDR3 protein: CASHRLYSRKTYGYTF

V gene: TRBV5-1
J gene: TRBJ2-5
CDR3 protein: CASSSTGDGGETQYF

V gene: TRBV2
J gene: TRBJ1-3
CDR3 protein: CAGTGVMGNTIYF

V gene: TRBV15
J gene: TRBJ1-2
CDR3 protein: CATSNGLRCGKTYGYTF

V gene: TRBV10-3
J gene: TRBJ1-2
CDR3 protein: CAISAPTGNYGYTF

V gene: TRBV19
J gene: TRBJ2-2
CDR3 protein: CASRPGTSRSGELFF

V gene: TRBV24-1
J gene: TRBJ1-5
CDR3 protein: CATSGDSYNQPQHF

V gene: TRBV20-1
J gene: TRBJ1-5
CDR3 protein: CSARDPGALGQPQHF

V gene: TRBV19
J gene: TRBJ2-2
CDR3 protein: CASRTSGSNTGELFF

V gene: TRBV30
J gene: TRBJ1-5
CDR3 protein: CAWSEGEGSQPQHF

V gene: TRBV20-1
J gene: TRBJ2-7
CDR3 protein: CNASDPPSGRLDEQYF

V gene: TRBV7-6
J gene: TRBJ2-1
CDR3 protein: CASSPAGTSGHNEQFF

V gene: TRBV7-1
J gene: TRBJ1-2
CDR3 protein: CASSDPRHEGKTYGYTF

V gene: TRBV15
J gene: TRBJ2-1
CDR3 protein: CATSSDRDRDIYSYNEQFF

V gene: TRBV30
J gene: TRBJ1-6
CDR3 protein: CAWSVRGAGSPLHF

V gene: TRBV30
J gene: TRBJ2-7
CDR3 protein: CAYGQGAYEQYF

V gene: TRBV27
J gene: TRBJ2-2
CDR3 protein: CASSFLGMVNTGELFF

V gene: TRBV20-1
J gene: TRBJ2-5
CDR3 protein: CSARDDDETQYF